This TCR beta chain derives from a study of metastatic and nonmetastatic thyroid tumors. Looking at the study overall: Repertoires from blood and tumor or nodule tissue of malignant and benign thyroid patients were compared.

Per the germline V gene, CDR1 is SNHLY and CDR2 is FYNNEI. The CDR3 is 14 residues long. V was trimmed by 4 bases and J by 2 bases, leaving 12 bases between them. Thyroid surgery was performed in patients who had received no treatment beforehand. MiXCR was used by TCRdb to re-call the PCR reads. The table records 20,000 to 25,000 clones, just over 20% of them present only once. Study-level findings and limits: For both blood and tumor, malignant thyroid tumors reportedly showed significantly higher TCR beta diversity than benign nodules did.

This clone has more than one count but fewer than ten. Antigen specificity is unknown. The sequenced material came from blood. The receptor's source is a female donor with papillary thyroid cancer or a benign thyroid nodule (not recorded which). Some clones in this sample may be carry-over from other donors' samples. This chain links TRBV2 with TRBJ2-7; no clear D. The CDR3 protein is CASSGVRTTYEQYF. The CDR3 DNA reads as TGTGCCAGCAGTGGTGTCAGGACGACCTACGAGCAGTACTTC.